This paragraph reports one T cell receptor (beta chain). Its cognate antigen is unknown. These data come from a study of shared clonotypes between healthy human individuals. On the study more broadly: Three plates were used per donor for CD4 naive, three for CD4 memory, two for CD8 naive and one for CD8 memory. Study findings and constraints: Some clonotypes were shared by all four sorted-subset donors, while others were not shared. The non-shared ones had lower generation probabilities than the shared ones.

This CDR3 spans 15 amino acids. The V end lost 5 bases, the J end lost 5 bases, and 18 bases lay between the germline ends. From germline, CDR1 is MDHEN and CDR2 SYDVKM. Clones were sequenced by immunoSEQ multiplex PCR, and TCRdb holds only the in-frame ones, with some missing. There are 2 million to 2.5 million clones in the sample; roughly 90% occur only once, and approximately 0.4% lies in the top ten. Material for sequencing was naive CD4+ T cells from PBMCs. The subset: CD45RA+ positively selected. V is TRBV28 and J is TRBJ1-1; the D is unclear. The receptor was isolated from a man between 18 and 29 years old in good health. Some clones in this sample may be carry-over from other donors' samples. The CDR3 loop is CASSRSTLGRTEAFF. As DNA, the CDR3 is TGTGCCAGCAGTCGCTCGACCCTGGGGAGGACTGAAGCTTTCTTT.